The clone carrying this TCR beta chain has more than one count but fewer than ten. The antigen remains unidentified. This record belongs to a study of OX40 agonist ivuxolimab in advanced cancers. Assay: immunoSEQ multiplex PCR; the TCRdb copy retains only in-frame clones and omits some. The sample has around 100,000 clones, 86% seen once. Notes on the study in general: CD8+ T cells averaged more expanded clones than CD4+. Among the least clonally expanded were partial responders at 0.1-3.0 mg/kg.

The CDR3 loop spans 14 amino acids. Trimming cost V 7 bases and J 5 bases; bases outside gene matches: 4. Germline CDR1 reads LNHDA; CDR2 reads SQIVND (reference sequence). The genes are TRBV19 and TRBJ2-7; 14 bases are a match to TRBD2. The sequence derives from an adult with an advanced solid tumor such as melanoma, head and neck, liver or kidney cancer. The specimen comprised CD4+ or CD8+ T cells sorted from blood, sampled in a trial of the OX40 agonist ivuxolimab. CDR3 in DNA: TGTGCCAGTACTCCGGGACTAGCGGGAGACGAGCAGTACTTC. Protein: CASTPGLAGDEQYF.